This T cell receptor (beta chain) came from a study of CD8+ T cells in alopecia areata. Trimming stripped 3 bases from V and 4 bases from J, with 7 bases between. Germline V gene data show CDR1 as SEHNR and CDR2 as FQNEAQ (reference sequence). This CDR3 is built from 13 residues. Extracted RNA was reverse transcribed into cDNA, the sequencing template. The method was immunoSEQ multiplex PCR; TCRdb's version includes in-frame clones alone and lacks a portion of them. The sample contains 200,000 to 250,000 clones, about two thirds of which appear only once. This clone was recorded once. Its antigen is not known. Study observations and caveats: Elevated clonality characterized lesional scalp relative to normal scalp, particularly in alopecia totalis/universalis.

The V gene is TRBV7-9, the J gene TRBJ2-1; D uncertain. Material: CD4+ T cells sorted from blood, obtained at week 0. The sequence was collected from a human donor with alopecia areata. The CDR3 DNA follows: TGTGCCAGCAGCTTTGGAACTTACAATGAGCAGTTCTTC. Protein sequence: CASSFGTYNEQFF.